The next 3 T cell receptor beta chains were all read from a single sample in a study of metastatic and nonmetastatic thyroid tumors. Until they underwent thyroid surgery, no patient had received any treatment. Through MiXCR, TCRdb re-clonotyped the PCR reads. Here the sample spans 49,000 or so clones, roughly a quarter being singletons. The specimen was blood. Source of these receptors: a male donor with papillary thyroid cancer or a benign thyroid nodule (not recorded which). Some clones in this sample may be carry-over from other donors' samples.

The rearrangement uses TRBV27 and TRBJ2-6; D possibly corresponds to TRBD2 (6 bases). Germline V gene data show CDR1 as MNHEY and CDR2 as SMNVEV (reference sequence). There are 13 residues in the CDR3. V lost 5 bases, J lost 8 bases, and 10 bases lay in between. CDR3 region: CASSIGRTNVLTF. The DNA for the CDR3 is TGTGCCAGCAGTATCGGGAGAACCAACGTCCTGACTTTC. Based on the CDR3 plus reference TRBV27 and TRBJ2-6, the full variable domain is EAQVTQNPRYLITVTGKKLTVTCSQNMNHEYMSWYRQDPGLGLRQIYYSMNVEVTDKGDVPEGYKVSRKEKRNFPLILESPSPNQTSLYFCASSIGRTNVLTFGAGSRLTVL.

This chain uses TRBV20-1 with TRBJ2-2; the D is unclear. V was cut by 0 bases and J by 3 bases, with 8 bases left in between. This CDR3 has 14 residues. The germline V gene has CDR1 DFQATT and CDR2 SNEGSKA (reference sequence). The CDR3 nucleotides read TGCAGTGCTAGAGATAGAAAGGACACCGGGGAGCTGTTTTTT. This sequence encodes CSARDRKDTGELFF.

This clone was counted at least ten times. This chain joins TRBV20-1 and TRBJ2-7; D not resolved. Germline lookup yields CDR1 DFQATT and CDR2 SNEGSKA (reference sequence). Trimming took off 0 bases at V and 3 bases at J, with 9 bases between the two ends. The CDR3 spans 13 residues. The CDR3 reads CSARDPRDYEQYF. For the CDR3, the DNA is TGCAGTGCTAGAGATCCTAGGGACTACGAGCAGTACTTC.